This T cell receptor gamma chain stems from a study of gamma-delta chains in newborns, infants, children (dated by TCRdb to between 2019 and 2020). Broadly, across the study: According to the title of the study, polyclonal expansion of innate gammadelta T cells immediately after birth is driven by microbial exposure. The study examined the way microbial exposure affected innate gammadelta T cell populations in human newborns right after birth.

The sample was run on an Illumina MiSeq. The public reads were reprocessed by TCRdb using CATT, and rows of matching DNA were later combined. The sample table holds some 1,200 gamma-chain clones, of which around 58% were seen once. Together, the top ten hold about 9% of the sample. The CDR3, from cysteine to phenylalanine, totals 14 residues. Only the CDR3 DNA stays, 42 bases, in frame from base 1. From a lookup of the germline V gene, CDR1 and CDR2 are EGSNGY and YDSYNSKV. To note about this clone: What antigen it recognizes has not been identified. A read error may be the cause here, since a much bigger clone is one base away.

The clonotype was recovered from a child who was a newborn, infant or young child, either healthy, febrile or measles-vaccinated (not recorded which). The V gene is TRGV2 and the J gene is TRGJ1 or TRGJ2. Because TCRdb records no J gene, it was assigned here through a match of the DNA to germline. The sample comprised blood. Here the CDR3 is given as CTTWDGGDYYKKLF. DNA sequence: TGTACCACCTGGGACGGGGGGGATTATTATAAGAAACTCTTT.